The clone carrying this T cell receptor (beta chain) was seen more than once but under ten times. The antigen is not known. The data belong to a study of T-cell memory formation after mild COVID-19. The study, taken as a whole, reports: Clones shrinking from day 15 to 85 showed even CD4/CD8 mixes; later expanders tilted CD4+. The finding that pre-infection memory included some responding clones suggested that cross-reactive memory joined. Second-wave clones peaking on day 37 lacked confirmed SARS-CoV-2 specificity.

TCRdb processed the 5' RACE reads anew with MiXCR; each CDR3 protein has one entry. The data hold about 81,000 distinct CDR3 sequences, with roughly 23% observed a single time. This CDR3 contains 15 residues. From germline, CDR1 is LNHNV and CDR2 YYDKDF (reference sequence). Trimming shortened V by 0 bases and J by 4 bases, and 12 bases separated the two germline ends. Sequencing was performed on PBMCs or a T cell subset sorted from them (not recorded which). The chain employs TRBV15 and TRBJ2-5, with D perhaps matching TRBD1 (5 bases). This TCR was recovered from a young man who had mild COVID-19 (a few samples of this study predate the infection). Cell type and time point are not known. CDR3 sequence (DNA): TGTGCCACCAGCAGAGAGGGGCTCCGAGGAGAGACCCAGTACTTC. Protein sequence: CATSREGLRGETQYF.